A few counts support the clone carrying this T cell receptor (beta chain). The data stem from a study of human T cells and chemical hapten exposure. This CDR3 comprises 13 residues. V was trimmed by 0 bases and J by 6 bases, leaving 6 bases between them. CDR1 SGHTA and CDR2 FQGNSA come from the germline V gene. The time point here: patch test 1, 2 weeks after DPC sensitization. The treatment is: therapeutic diphenylcyclopropenone sensitization with weekly scalp DPC. Using its own MiXCR run on the RACE reads, TCRdb lists one record per CDR3 protein. The sample comprises roughly 200,000 distinct CDR3 sequences, more than 20% of which are singletons, and 6% to 8% rests with the top ten.

This receptor was taken from a woman in her fifties or sixties with alopecia areata. Some clones in this sample may be carry-over from other donors' samples. The gene calls are TRBV7-2 and TRBJ2-1; D ambiguous. This specimen consisted of whole blood, obtained in connection with sensitization to the hapten diphenylcyclopropenone (DPC). In DNA form, the CDR3 reads TGTGCCAGCAGCTTAGCGTCTCGCAATGAGCAGTTCTTC. Translation gives CASSLASRNEQFF.